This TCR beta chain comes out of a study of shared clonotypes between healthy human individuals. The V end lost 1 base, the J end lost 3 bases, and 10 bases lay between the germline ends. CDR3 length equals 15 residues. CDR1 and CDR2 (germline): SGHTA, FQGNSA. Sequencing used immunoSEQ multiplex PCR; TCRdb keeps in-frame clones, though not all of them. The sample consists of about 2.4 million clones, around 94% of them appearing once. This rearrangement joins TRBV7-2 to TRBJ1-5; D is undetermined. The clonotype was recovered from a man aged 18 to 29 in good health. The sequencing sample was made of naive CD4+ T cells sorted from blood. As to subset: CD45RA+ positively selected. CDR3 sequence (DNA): TGTGCCAGCAGCTTAGTCCCGCAGGACAATCAGCCCCAGCATTTT. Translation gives CASSLVPQDNQPQHF.